This note documents a single T cell receptor beta chain sequence. What it binds is not known. Axillary draining lymph nodes of breast cancer patients supplied the node samples. This record comes from a study of breast tumors, draining lymph nodes, adjacent tissues. Study-wide results and caveats: Tumor T cell lymph node origin was a supported hypothesis, not proven. The data were judged consistent with most tumor T cells coming from lymph node and expanding in tumor.

TCRdb re-derived calls from the multiplex PCR reads in MiXCR, one entry per CDR3 protein. The table lists about 180,000 distinct CDR3 sequences, approximately 33% of them singletons. The CDR3 has 13 amino acids. CDR1 is SGHVS, CDR2 FNYEAQ, per germline. Trimming removed 5 bases at V and 13 bases at J, with 18 bases between. The J gene is TRBJ1-5, the V gene TRBV7-6; D remains unclear. This sequence was found in a female donor with breast cancer. Some clones in this sample may be carry-over from other donors' samples. The sample was axillary lymph node tissue. CDR3 nucleotides: TGTGCCAGCAGCCCATATACGGGGAGCGGACAGCATTTT. Translated: CASSPYTGSGQHF.